These 11 T cell receptor beta chains came from one sample sequenced in a study of blood T cell repertoires in COVID-19. Method: immunoSEQ multiplex PCR; TCRdb's copy keeps in-frame clones and lacks some. The sample includes a few hundred thousand clones, 70% to 90% seen only once; the top ten take about 2.1%. Sequencing was done on a sample of PBMCs or T cells enriched from blood (not recorded which). These receptors originate from a man aged 35 to 55 in a cohort exposed to, infected with or recovered from COVID-19 (not recorded which).

J is TRBJ1-1 and V is TRBV19, with 11 bases fitting TRBD1. Germline trimming cut 6 bases from V and 4 bases from J; bases unmatched to any gene: 4. This CDR3 spans 14 amino acids. The germline V gene encodes CDR1 LNHDA and CDR2 SQIVND (reference sequence). Written as DNA, the CDR3 is TGTGCCAGTAGCAGGGACAGGGGGAGCACTGAAGCTTTCTTT. Amino acids: CASSRDRGSTEAFF. The variable domain in full, with the rest retrieved from reference TRBV19 and TRBJ1-1, is DGGITQSPKYLFRKEGQNVTLSCEQNLNHDAMYWYRQDPGQGLRLIYYSQIVNDFQKGDIAEGYSVSREKKESFPLTVTSAQKNPTAFYLCASSRDRGSTEAFFGQGTRLTVV.

V and J are TRBV7-9 and TRBJ1-6; no clear D. Germline-derived CDR1 and CDR2 are SEHNR and FQNEAQ (reference sequence). V was trimmed by 2 bases and J by 9 bases, leaving 5 bases between them. This CDR3 has 12 residues. CDR3 loop: CASSLPFSPLHF. CDR3 nucleotide sequence: TGTGCCAGCAGCTTACCTTTTTCACCCCTCCACTTT.

The V and J genes are TRBV5-1 and TRBJ2-7, with D unclear. This CDR3 contains 13 residues. Per germline, CDR1 SGHRS and CDR2 YFSETQ. Trimming took off 0 bases at V and 3 bases at J, with 7 bases between the two ends. CDR3 bases: TGCGCCAGCAGCTTGGAAGCACTCTACGAGCAGTACTTC. It specifies CASSLEALYEQYF.

Notes on this clone: Different DNA sequences within this sample yield the same CDR3. The genes are TRBV30 and TRBJ1-6, with 7 bases that match TRBD1. The CDR3 length is 14 residues. Losses at the gene ends were 0 bases for V and 10 bases for J; bases not matched to a gene: 6. CDR1 is GTSNPN and CDR2 is SVGIG in the germline V gene (reference sequence). The CDR3 here is CAWSVGQGGSPLHF. The CDR3 bases are TGTGCCTGGAGTGTAGGCCAGGGGGGCTCACCCCTCCACTTT.

This sequence joins TRBV5-1 and TRBJ2-3, with TRBD2 matching 10 bases. The CDR3 has 18 residues. The germline V gene encodes CDR1 SGHRS and CDR2 YFSETQ. The V and J ends lost 0 bases and 2 bases, in that order; junction bases with no gene match: 9. The CDR3 DNA reads as TGCGCCAGCAGCTTGGGACTAGCGGGTACTTTTGTCACAGATACGCAGTATTTT. Its protein is CASSLGLAGTFVTDTQYF.

This chain links TRBV7-8 with TRBJ1-5, with 7 bases fitting TRBD1. J lost 2 bases, V lost 1 base, and 2 bases had no gene match. The CDR3 extends over 15 amino acids. Germline values: CDR1 SGHVS, CDR2 FQNEAQ. The DNA for the CDR3 is TGTGCCAGCAGCTTAGACACAGGGGGCAATCAGCCCCAGCATTTT. As protein: CASSLDTGGNQPQHF. Looking up the rest from reference TRBV7-8 and TRBJ1-5 gives the full variable domain: GAGVSQSPRYKVAKRGQDVALRCDPISGHVSLFWYQQALGQGPEFLTYFQNEAQLDKSGLPSDRFFAERPEGSVSTLKIQRTQQEDSAVYLCASSLDTGGNQPQHFGDGTRLSIL.

The chain couples TRBV11-2 to TRBJ1-1; 7 positions match TRBD1. The germline CDR1 and CDR2 sequences are SGHAT and FQNNGV. The CDR3 is 15 amino acids. Losses at the gene ends were 4 bases for V and 4 bases for J; bases not matched to a gene: 9. The CDR3 bases are TGTGCCAGCAGCTCCTCCCGACAGGGTATCACTGAAGCTTTCTTT. Translating gives CASSSSRQGITEAFF.

The chain recombines TRBV4-1 with TRBJ2-7; 8 bases line up with TRBD1. Germline V CDR1 and CDR2: MGHRA, YSYEKL. With V trimmed by 4 bases and J by 4 bases, 6 bases remained unmatched. CDR3 length equals 14 residues. The CDR3 loop reads CASSPEQGAYEQYF. The CDR3 nucleotides are TGCGCCAGCAGCCCCGAGCAGGGGGCTTACGAGCAGTACTTC.

This clone occurred once. This rearrangement joins TRBV5-4 to TRBJ1-1; the match to TRBD1 covers 7 bases. This CDR3 contains 14 residues. V lost 4 bases and J lost 3; bases outside the gene matches: 6. The germline CDR1 and CDR2 sequences are SGHNT and YYREEE (reference sequence). In DNA, the CDR3 is TGTGCCAGCAGCCACCGGGACAGCTACACTGAAGCTTTCTTT. It translates to CASSHRDSYTEAFF.

The gene calls are TRBV20-1 and TRBJ2-5, with D possibly being TRBD1 (6 bases). The V end lost 3 bases, the J end lost 0 bases, and 14 bases lay between the germline ends. Per the germline V gene, CDR1 is DFQATT and CDR2 is SNEGSKA (reference sequence). The CDR3 consists of 15 residues. Here the CDR3 DNA reads TGCAGTGCTAGTCCCTCGACAGGAAACCAAGAGACCCAGTACTTC. Its protein product is CSASPSTGNQETQYF.

The V call is TRBV5-1, the J call TRBJ1-1, with a weak D call TRBD1 (6 bases). The CDR3 extends over 17 amino acids. Trimming took 2 bases from V and 6 from J, leaving 23 bases between them. Germline lookup yields CDR1 SGHRS and CDR2 YFSETQ. In DNA, the CDR3 is TGCGCCAGCAGCTTCCAATCTAACAGGGCGTTGACGTCTGAAGCTTTCTTT. This codes for CASSFQSNRALTSEAFF. The full variable domain, rest sourced from reference TRBV5-1 and TRBJ1-1, is KAGVTQTPRYLIKTRGQQVTLSCSPISGHRSVSWYQQTPGQGLQFLFEYFSETQRNKGNFPGRFSGRQFSNSRSEMNVSTLELGDSALYLCASSFQSNRALTSEAFFGQGTRLTVV.